The next 2 T cell receptor beta chains were all read from a single sample in a study of siplizumab effects on memory and regulatory T cells. The table came from immunoSEQ multiplex PCR; TCRdb's copy has only in-frame clones and leaves some out. Of roughly 120,000 clones in the sample, roughly 92% were seen once. The specimen was CD4+ T cells sorted from blood. The receptors stem from a human donor in good health.

The CDR3 is CAISTTDPPYEQYF. The CDR3 coding sequence is TGTGCCATCAGCACGACGGATCCCCCCTACGAGCAGTACTTC. The gene calls are TRBV10-3 and TRBJ2-7; D remains unclear. The CDR3 has 14 amino acids. Looked up from germline, CDR1 is ENHRY and CDR2 is SYGVKD. V gave up 6 bases and J gave up 2 bases, with 14 bases separating them.

This chain joins TRBV5-4 and TRBJ2-5; 10 bases are a match to TRBD2. Germline V gives CDR1 SGHNT, CDR2 YYREEE (reference sequence). The CDR3 runs 14 residues. J lost 2 bases, V lost 2 bases, and 0 bases had no gene match. CDR3 DNA sequence: TGTGCCAGCAGCTTAGCGGGGGGGCAAGAGACCCAGTACTTC. It translates to CASSLAGGQETQYF.